This T cell receptor (beta chain) derives from a study of control samples from healthy donors and cancer patients (dated by TCRdb to the early 2020s). Library generation was performed with the immunoSEQ multiplex PCR assay. TCRdb retrieved this table from immuneACCESS and kept in-frame rearrangements only. Not all clones are present; in checked studies, unresolved V genes account for under half, and no reason is known for the remainder. The sample has about 270,000 clones on record, 82% of them singletons. The top ten clonotypes cover about an eighth of the sample. Concerning this clone: Its recognized antigen is unknown. Within one base of it there is no much larger clone, and no base qualities were kept.

The CDR3, from cysteine to phenylalanine, totals 13 residues. Only CDR3 DNA remains: 39 bases, in frame from the first base. Trimming removed 4 bases from V and 1 base from J, leaving 7 bases between the germline ends. The TCR was taken from a woman aged 55-70 years with lung cancer. The rearrangement joined TRBV12-3 or TRBV12-4 to TRBJ1-1; the D segment cannot be called with confidence. Sequencing was done on a sample of PBMCs. CDR3 reads: CASSSLGNTEAFF. The nucleotide sequence reads TGTGCCAGCAGTTCCCTCGGGAACACTGAAGCTTTCTTT.